These 17 T cell receptor beta chains originate from one sample sequenced in a study of vaccination effects on CD4 cells after COVID-19 (dated by TCRdb to between 2021 and 2024). These TCRs are of unknown antigen specificity. The receptor library was made with the immunoSEQ multiplex PCR assay. The immuneACCESS repertoire file appears here via TCRdb, limited to in-frame rearrangements. These files lack a portion of the clones; in checked studies, under half of the deficit traces to unresolved V genes, and the cause of the others is not known. The sample table contains 20,000 to 25,000 clones; only one count was recorded for approximately 80% of them. The ten largest clones capture roughly 5.7% of the sample. To identify antigen-specific CD4+ T cell clonotypes by their expansion, the ViraFEST assay first stimulated PBMC with viral peptide pools and then applied TCR sequencing. After around eleven days of culture, CD4+ T cells were isolated with the EasySep CD4+ T cell isolation kit. Each participant received two doses of an mRNA SARS-CoV-2 vaccine, either BNT162b2 or mRNA-1273.

The specimen comprised CD4+ T cells from PBMCs cultured with SARS-CoV-2 spike peptides, sampled after COVID-19 vaccination. According to the study, the label for this sample's cell subset or site signals: SARS-CoV-2 spike overlapping peptide pool stimulation. The receptors were gathered from a human donor who received a COVID-19 vaccine. Some clones in this sample may be carry-over from other donors' samples.

This clone was counted only a few times. The chain is built from TRBV2 and TRBJ2-1; possibly TRBD1 for D (5 bases). Germline assignment: CDR1 SNHLY and CDR2 FYNNEI. This CDR3 is 13 amino acids long. V lost 2 bases, J lost 3 bases, and 5 bases lay in between. The CDR3 protein is CASSEQGYNEQFF. CDR3 coding DNA: TGTGCCAGCAGTGAACAGGGCTACAATGAGCAGTTCTTC.

The J gene is TRBJ1-3, the V gene TRBV10-2; no reliable D call. The CDR3 runs 14 residues. CDR1 is WSHSY and CDR2 is SAAADI in the germline V gene. Trimming took 4 bases from V and 4 from J, leaving 11 bases between them. The CDR3 sequence is CASSGWGRGNTIYF. CDR3 coding DNA: TGCGCCAGCAGTGGGTGGGGAAGGGGAAACACCATATATTTT.

This clone was found once. The V and J genes are TRBV6-6 and TRBJ2-5; 11 nucleotides match TRBD2. This CDR3 is built from 17 residues. Germline V gives CDR1 MNHNY, CDR2 SVGAGI (reference sequence). Trimming at V came to 5 bases and at J to 1 base, leaving 9 bases not matched to a gene. The chain's CDR3 is CASSHETSGVVQETQYF. CDR3 nucleotides: TGTGCCAGCAGTCATGAGACTAGCGGGGTCGTCCAAGAGACCCAGTACTTC.

The rearrangement joins TRBV15 to TRBJ1-4; 7 positions agree with TRBD1. The CDR3 length is 15 residues. With 3 bases clipped from V and 4 bases from J, the junction kept 5 bases outside the gene matches. Germline CDR1 LNHNV, CDR2 YYDKDF (reference sequence). The CDR3 DNA is TGTGCCACCAGCAGCACAGGGGACATTAATGAAAAACTGTTTTTT. It yields the protein CATSSTGDINEKLFF.

The chain couples TRBV11-2 to TRBJ2-1; no definite D call. The ends were cut back, 0 bases at V and 2 bases at J, with 5 bases in the middle. In germline, CDR1 is SGHAT, CDR2 FQNNGV. This CDR3 contains 14 residues. CDR3 in DNA: TGTGCCAGCAGCTTAGAGCCCGCCTACAATGAGCAGTTCTTC. As protein: CASSLEPAYNEQFF.

The V call is TRBV30, the J call TRBJ1-1; the D is unclear. Between the trimmed V and J ends, which lost 0 bases and 1 base, there was a span of 6 bases. This CDR3 is built from 13 residues. In germline, CDR1 is GTSNPN, CDR2 SVGIG (reference sequence). In nucleotides, the CDR3 is TGTGCCTGGAGTGTTGGGCAGAACACTGAAGCTTTCTTT. Amino acids: CAWSVGQNTEAFF.

The chain combines TRBV5-1 with TRBJ2-6; D gene unclear. This CDR3 comprises 16 residues. Trimming stripped 0 bases from V and 0 bases from J, with 7 bases between. Germline V gives CDR1 SGHRS, CDR2 YFSETQ. The CDR3 spells CASSLVPGSGANVLTF. CDR3 sequence (DNA): TGCGCCAGCAGCTTGGTGCCGGGCTCTGGGGCCAACGTCCTGACTTTC.

The chain joins TRBV7-8 to TRBJ2-3; D is possibly TRBD1 or TRBD2 (5 bases each). Trimming took 2 bases from V and 2 from J, leaving 14 bases between them. Germline loops: CDR1 SGHVS, CDR2 FQNEAQ. The CDR3 spans 16 residues. Here the CDR3 reads CASSLLSGRVTDTQYF. The CDR3 DNA reads TGTGCCAGCAGCTTATTGTCAGGGAGAGTCACAGATACGCAGTATTTT.

This clone appeared a few times. The V call is TRBV6-1, the J call TRBJ1-5; TRBD1 might be the D (5 bases). The ends were cut back, 5 bases at V and 5 bases at J, with 13 bases in the middle. Germline assignment: CDR1 MNHNS and CDR2 SASEGT. CDR3 length: 14 amino acids. CDR3 DNA sequence: TGTGCCAGCAGTTGGGTGGGACGAGATCAGCCCCAGCATTTT. Encoded protein: CASSWVGRDQPQHF.

This sequence joins TRBV7-2 and TRBJ1-4; 7 nucleotides line up with TRBD1. Trimming took 5 bases from V and 10 from J; bases not matched to a gene: 7. This CDR3 contains 13 residues. Germline CDR1 reads SGHTA; CDR2 reads FQGNSA. CDR3 bases: TGTGCCAGCAGCGAGGGGGCGCTTCGAAAACTGTTTTTT. This codes for CASSEGALRKLFF.

This chain links TRBV5-1 with TRBJ1-1, with 7 bases matching TRBD1. Germline-derived CDR1 and CDR2 are SGHRS and YFSETQ. The CDR3 covers 13 residues. Trimming at V came to 7 bases and at J to 4 bases, leaving 7 bases not matched to a gene. The CDR3 is CASGPTGFTEAFF. CDR3 nucleotides: TGCGCCAGCGGGCCGACAGGGTTCACTGAAGCTTTCTTT.

V and J are TRBV7-2 and TRBJ2-2, with D unclear. V dropped 2 bases and J dropped 5 bases, with 9 bases sitting between them. The germline gives CDR1 SGHTA, CDR2 FQGNSA. The CDR3 length is 14 residues. The CDR3 loop reads CASSLIHGTGELFF. The DNA of the CDR3 is TGTGCCAGCAGCTTAATACATGGGACCGGGGAGCTGTTTTTT.

J is TRBJ2-5 and V is TRBV7-2; TRBD2 matches at 7 bases. V lost 5 bases to trimming and J lost 5 bases; unmatched junction nucleotides: 8. The CDR3 extends over 14 amino acids. CDR1 is SGHTA, CDR2 FQGNSA, per germline. The CDR3 DNA follows: TGTGCCAGCAGCCCCAGGCGGGGGATCGAGACCCAGTACTTC. The encoded protein is CASSPRRGIETQYF.

This clone showed up just once. The rearrangement links TRBV7-2 to TRBJ2-3; maybe TRBD1 (5 bases). The CDR3 is made up of 16 amino acids. Germline assignment: CDR1 SGHTA and CDR2 FQGNSA. V lost 2 bases and J lost 0, with 12 bases in between. The CDR3 nucleotides are TGTGCCAGCAGCTTATTCACCGGACAAAGCACAGATACGCAGTATTTT. Its translation is CASSLFTGQSTDTQYF.

A single count supports this clone. The rearrangement links TRBV7-2 to TRBJ2-5; D call uncertain. This CDR3 spans 14 amino acids. The germline V gene encodes CDR1 SGHTA and CDR2 FQGNSA. Trimming took 5 bases from V and 2 from J, leaving 12 bases between them. CDR3 DNA sequence: TGTGCCAGCAGCCAGAGACTGAGGCAAGAGACCCAGTACTTC. Residues: CASSQRLRQETQYF.

The V call is TRBV30, the J call TRBJ1-2, with D perhaps matching TRBD1 (5 bases). Trimming stripped 0 bases from V and 4 bases from J, with 9 bases between. This CDR3 contains 13 residues. The V gene's germline CDR1 is GTSNPN and CDR2 SVGIG (reference sequence). In DNA, the CDR3 is TGTGCCTGGAGTGTGGGGGTTGCCTATGGCTACACCTTC. Its translation: CAWSVGVAYGYTF. Using reference TRBV30 and TRBJ1-2 for the parts outside the CDR3, the full variable domain is SQTIHQWPATLVQPVGSPLSLECTVEGTSNPNLYWYRQAAGRGLQLLFYSVGIGQISSEVPQNLSASRPQDRQFILSSKKLLLSDSGFYLCAWSVGVAYGYTFGSGTRLTVV.

V is TRBV5-4 and J is TRBJ2-1, with D perhaps TRBD1 (5 bases). CDR3 length: 12 amino acids. Trimming took off 7 bases at V and 3 bases at J, with 8 bases between the two ends. Looked up from germline, CDR1 is SGHNT and CDR2 is YYREEE (reference sequence). In nucleotides, the CDR3 is TGTGCCAGCTCCAGGGACTACAATGAGCAGTTCTTC. This codes for CASSRDYNEQFF. Full variable domain (rest looked up from reference TRBV5-4 and TRBJ2-1): ETGVTQSPTHLIKTRGQQVTLRCSSQSGHNTVSWYQQALGQGPQFIFQYYREEENGRGNFPPRFSGLQFPNYSSELNVNALELDDSALYLCASSRDYNEQFFGPGTRLTVL.